The rows below give T cell receptor beta chains drawn from one sample of a study of CD8 T cells in Susac syndrome. Via MiXCR, TCRdb re-called the immunoSEQ multiplex PCR reads, giving one row per CDR3 protein. The table includes around 200,000 distinct CDR3 sequences, 85% to 95% detected once. The sample was CD4+ T cells from PBMCs. Receptors originate from a human donor with multiple sclerosis. Both conserved end residues are part of each CDR3. The D gene is left open where the match is weak. Expanded clones get a size class; other rows say once, few or many, or leave the size out.

j_call d_call v_call clone_size cdr3_aa cdr3_nt
TRBJ2-1 TRBD2 TRBV9 once CASSVTSGGAEEQFF TGTGCCAGCAGCGTCACTAGCGGGGGGGCCGAGGAGCAGTTCTTC
TRBJ2-5 TRBD1 TRBV19 . CASSKTRQGETQYF TGTGCCAGTAGCAAAACGCGACAGGGTGAGACCCAGTACTTC
TRBJ2-5 TRBD1 TRBV2 . CASMRDRGQETQYF TGTGCCAGCATGAGGGACAGGGGCCAAGAGACCCAGTACTTC
TRBJ2-3 . TRBV20-1 . CSARLTGDTQYF TGCAGTGCTAGATTGACGGGGGATACGCAGTATTTT
TRBJ2-1 TRBD2 TRBV20-1 . CSASSTGLMYNEQFF TGCAGTGCTTCTTCCACGGGACTAATGTACAATGAGCAGTTCTTC
TRBJ1-5 . TRBV7-9 . CASSLGASRQHF TGTGCCAGCAGCCTAGGGGCTTCCCGCCAGCATTTT
TRBJ2-5 TRBD1 TRBV11-1 . CASSRGQYQETQYF TGTGCCAGCAGCCGGGGACAGTACCAAGAGACCCAGTACTTC
TRBJ2-7 . TRBV3-1 . CASSQVSEQYF TGTGCCAGCAGCCAAGTTTCCGAGCAGTACTTC
TRBJ2-5 TRBD2 TRBV20-1 . CSAISGEETQYF TGCAGTGCTATTAGCGGGGAAGAGACCCAGTACTTC
TRBJ1-6 . TRBV15 . CATSREPNSPLHF TGTGCCACCAGCAGAGAACCGAATTCACCCCTCCACTTT
TRBJ1-2 . TRBV29-1 . CSGGTDTF TGCAGCGGCGGGACCGACACCTTC
TRBJ1-5 TRBD1 TRBV29-1 once CSVRTGGVSQPQHF TGCAGCGTTCGGACAGGGGGCGTCTCTCAGCCCCAGCATTTT
TRBJ2-1 TRBD1 TRBV30 . CAWTPDRGVVYEQFF TGTGCCTGGACCCCGGACAGGGGAGTGGTCTATGAGCAGTTCTTC
TRBJ2-1 . TRBV14 . CASSQEWASGNEQFF TGTGCCAGCAGCCAAGAATGGGCCAGCGGGAATGAGCAGTTCTTC
TRBJ2-5 . TRBV29-1 . CSVEDLSRSETQYF TGCAGCGTTGAAGATCTTTCCCGGAGTGAGACCCAGTACTTC
TRBJ1-3 . TRBV9 . CASSQDISGNTIYF TGTGCCAGCAGCCAGGACATCTCTGGAAACACCATATATTTT
TRBJ1-2 . TRBV30 . CAWSVVQDYTF TGTGCCTGGAGTGTAGTCCAGGACTACACCTTC
TRBJ2-5 . TRBV14 . CASSQDGAREETQYF TGTGCCAGCAGCCAAGATGGGGCCAGGGAAGAGACCCAGTACTTC
TRBJ2-7 . TRBV25-1 . CASSSPGGYEQYF TGTGCCAGCAGTTCCCCTGGGGGGTACGAGCAGTACTTC
TRBJ2-1 TRBD1 TRBV15 . CATSRDWDRDNPEQFF TGTGCCACCAGCAGAGATTGGGACAGGGATAACCCTGAGCAGTTCTTC
TRBJ2-1 TRBD2 TRBV29-1 . CSVGARGGPYNEQFF TGCAGCGTTGGGGCGCGGGGGGGCCCTTACAATGAGCAGTTCTTC
TRBJ2-1 TRBD2 TRBV9 . CASSPPGGGLYNEQFF TGTGCCAGCAGCCCCCCGGGAGGGGGTCTCTACAATGAGCAGTTCTTC
TRBJ1-1 . TRBV5-4 . CASSLSPDLNTEAFF TGTGCCAGCAGCTTGTCTCCCGACCTGAACACTGAAGCTTTCTTT
TRBJ1-2 . TRBV4-2 once CASSQDPGQNYGYTF TGTGCCAGCAGCCAAGATCCCGGACAGAACTATGGCTACACCTTC
TRBJ2-1 . TRBV30 few CAWTVGGHSYNEQFF TGTGCCTGGACCGTAGGGGGGCACTCCTACAATGAGCAGTTCTTC
TRBJ2-5 . TRBV20-1 . CSAREAGIETQYF TGCAGTGCTAGAGAGGCGGGGATAGAGACCCAGTACTTC
TRBJ1-2 . TRBV6-1 . CASSEAGPDYGYTF TGTGCCAGCAGTGAAGCTGGGCCAGACTATGGCTACACCTTC
TRBJ2-2 . TRBV29-1 . CSVAARGSNTGELFF TGCAGCGTTGCGGCGAGAGGATCGAACACCGGGGAGCTGTTTTTT
TRBJ1-6 . TRBV12-3/TRBV12-4 . CASSLVENSPLHF TGTGCCAGCAGTTTAGTCGAGAATTCACCCCTCCACTTT
TRBJ1-1 . TRBV12-3/TRBV12-4 . CASRRDTKNTEAFF TGTGCCAGCAGGCGGGACACCAAGAACACTGAAGCTTTCTTT
TRBJ1-2 TRBD1 TRBV12-3/TRBV12-4 few CASSPTGFYGYTF TGTGCCAGCAGTCCGACAGGGTTCTATGGCTACACCTTC
TRBJ1-2 . TRBV19 . CASRPGNYGYTF TGTGCCAGCAGGCCGGGGAACTATGGCTACACCTTC
TRBJ2-3 . TRBV20-1 . CSATPTGTDTQYF TGCAGTGCTACTCCGACAGGCACAGATACGCAGTATTTT
TRBJ1-5 . TRBV29-1 once CSVVGDGNQPQHF TGCAGCGTTGTAGGGGACGGCAATCAGCCCCAGCATTTT
TRBJ2-3 TRBD2 TRBV29-1 . CSVELAGGPDTQYF TGCAGCGTTGAACTAGCGGGGGGCCCAGATACGCAGTATTTT
TRBJ2-4 . TRBV7-8 . CASSTGYIQYF TGTGCCAGCAGCACCGGGTACATTCAGTACTTC
TRBJ2-3 TRBD2 TRBV29-1 once CSVASGITDTQYF TGCAGCGTTGCTAGCGGAATCACAGATACGCAGTATTTT
TRBJ2-5 . TRBV5-1 . CASSLGSGGETQYF TGCGCCAGCAGCTTGGGTAGCGGTGGAGAGACCCAGTACTTC
TRBJ1-1 TRBD1 TRBV30 . CAWSGQGKNTEAFF TGTGCCTGGAGTGGACAGGGAAAGAACACTGAAGCTTTCTTT
TRBJ2-5 . TRBV20-1 once CSARVRGETQYF TGCAGTGCTAGAGTTAGGGGAGAGACCCAGTACTTC
TRBJ1-1 . TRBV4-1 once CASSQQTVNTEAFF TGCGCCAGCAGCCAACAAACAGTGAACACTGAAGCTTTCTTT
TRBJ2-2 . TRBV5-4 . CASSVGGPTTGELFF TGTGCCAGCAGCGTGGGGGGACCTACCACCGGGGAGCTGTTTTTT
TRBJ1-1 . TRBV27 once CASKSRVNTEAFF TGTGCCAGCAAGTCCCGGGTGAACACTGAAGCTTTCTTT
TRBJ2-2 . TRBV11-2 . CASSHEPPGELFF TGTGCCAGCAGCCATGAACCTCCGGGGGAGCTGTTTTTT
TRBJ1-5 . TRBV20-1 . CSAGGRVNQPQHF TGCAGTGCTGGAGGCAGGGTCAATCAGCCCCAGCATTTT
TRBJ1-2 . TRBV18 once CASSPSGGLDYGYTF TGTGCCAGCTCACCATCGGGAGGGTTGGACTATGGCTACACCTTC
TRBJ2-1 . TRBV5-6 . CASSPGGPTSYNEQFF TGTGCCAGCAGCCCGGGGGGCCCTACTTCCTACAATGAGCAGTTCTTC
TRBJ2-2 . TRBV5-6 . CASSLSRAWLAGELFF TGTGCCAGCAGCTTGTCTCGGGCCTGGCTTGCCGGGGAGCTGTTTTTT
TRBJ2-3 . TRBV20-1 . CSAGGTDPSTDTQYF TGCAGTGCTGGCGGGACGGATCCTAGCACAGATACGCAGTATTTT
TRBJ2-6 . TRBV5-6 . CASSWSGANVLTF TGTGCCAGCAGCTGGTCTGGGGCCAACGTCCTGACTTTC
TRBJ2-7 TRBD1 TRBV20-1 . CSVIQRQGRSYEQYF TGCAGTGTAATTCAAAGACAGGGGAGGTCTTACGAGCAGTACTTC
TRBJ2-1 TRBD2 TRBV11-2 . CASSRAGGYNEQFF TGTGCCAGCAGCCGCGCGGGGGGCTACAATGAGCAGTTCTTC
TRBJ2-7 TRBD1 TRBV12-3/TRBV12-4 . CASSHIEKTGGHEQYF TGTGCCAGCAGCCACATAGAAAAAACAGGGGGCCACGAGCAGTACTTC
TRBJ1-6 TRBD1 TRBV5-1 . CASSNRQGNNSPLHF TGCGCCAGCAGCAACAGACAGGGGAATAATTCACCCCTCCACTTT
TRBJ1-2 . TRBV20-1 . CSARDSKSFYGYTF TGCAGTGCTAGAGATTCGAAGTCTTTCTATGGCTACACCTTC
TRBJ1-1 TRBD1 TRBV18 . CASSQRDSDTEAFF TGTGCCAGCTCTCAACGGGACAGCGACACTGAAGCTTTCTTT
TRBJ2-3 . TRBV2 once CASGLLASGTDTQYF TGTGCCAGCGGCCTACTAGCTTCCGGCACAGATACGCAGTATTTT
TRBJ2-3 . TRBV7-2 few CASSLARNTDTQYF TGTGCCAGCAGCTTAGCCAGGAACACAGATACGCAGTATTTT
TRBJ1-5 . TRBV20-1 . CSASGTLENQPQHF TGCAGTGCATCCGGGACGTTGGAGAATCAGCCCCAGCATTTT
TRBJ1-5 . TRBV5-1 . CASSLDGRNNQPQHF TGCGCCAGCAGCTTGGATGGTAGAAACAATCAGCCCCAGCATTTT